This T cell receptor beta chain was documented in a study of blood T cell repertoires in COVID-19. Study at large: For recovered donors of Cohort 3, there were two negative PCRs, clearance, or symptom resolution. Spain, Italy and the United States supplied samples that represented acute and convalescent COVID-19.

This CDR3 contains 16 residues. Germline CDR1 and CDR2: KGHSH and LQKENI. The J segment lost 1 base and the V segment lost 2 bases, leaving 0 bases of the junction unmatched. The authors' processing: Amplification of reference gene primers provided the estimated nucleated cell counts. Profiling relied on immunoSEQ multiplex PCR, and the TCRdb table lists in-frame clones only, not all of them. That table gives V, J and clone size, and the DNA gave D and trimming. The data contain over 150,000 clones, roughly 85% of them singletons. What was sequenced was PBMCs or T cells enriched from blood (not recorded which). This TCR was recovered from a woman aged 70 to 79 in a cohort exposed to, infected with or recovered from COVID-19 (not recorded which). The rearrangement joins TRBV18 to TRBJ2-7; 15 nucleotides match TRBD2. CDR3 nucleotide sequence: TGTGCCAGCTCACCAGGGACTAGCGGGAGGTCCTACGAGCAGTACTTC. Translating it yields CASSPGTSGRSYEQYF. The full variable domain, completed using reference TRBV18 and TRBJ2-7, is NAGVMQNPRHLVRRRGQEARLRCSPMKGHSHVYWYRQLPEEGLKFMVYLQKENIIDESGMPKERFSAEFPKEGPSILRIQQVVRGDSAAYFCASSPGTSGRSYEQYFGPGTRLTVT.